One sample yielded the 32 T cell receptor beta chains listed below, sequenced in a study of blood T cells in healthy people across ages. The use of a sample-barcoded 5' primer and a J-beta primer mix characterized a second PCR of about 6 to 12 cycles. In TCRdb, the 5' RACE reads were re-called with MiXCR into one record per CDR3 protein. Altogether 700,000 to 850,000 distinct CDR3 sequences are present, about 48% being singletons, with the ten largest covering approximately 41%. Material: blood. The receptors were gathered from an elderly man in good health.

This chain joins TRBV7-2 and TRBJ2-7, with 9 bases lining up with TRBD1. V lost 6 bases and J lost 5; bases outside the gene matches: 14. CDR3 length equals 16 residues. The germline CDR1 and CDR2 sequences are SGHTA and FQGNSA. The CDR3 is CASSKSARDRDHEQYF. The CDR3 DNA is TGTGCCAGCAGTAAATCCGCCCGGGACAGGGACCACGAGCAGTACTTC.

The chain employs TRBV10-3 and TRBJ1-1; no clear D. Germline V gene sequence: CDR1 ENHRY, CDR2 SYGVKD. The CDR3 is 16 amino acids. The V end was cut by 0 bases, the J end by 0 bases, with 11 bases between. The CDR3 loop reads CAISESAPGMNTEAFF. The CDR3, as DNA: TGTGCCATCAGTGAGTCCGCCCCCGGTATGAACACTGAAGCTTTCTTT.

Comment on this clonotype: A junction end diverges from the germline sequence, so it may reflect a read error. The chain combines TRBV19 with TRBJ2-3; TRBD2 matches 11 bases. Germline V CDR1 and CDR2: LNHDA, SQIVND (reference sequence). The CDR3 runs 15 residues. The chain's CDR3 is CASRIAGGSTDTQYF. The CDR3 nucleotides are TGTGCCAGTAGGATAGCGGGAGGGAGCACAGATACGCAGTATTTT.

This clonotype was picked up a small number of times. This chain joins TRBV20-1 and TRBJ2-7; 10 nucleotides match TRBD1. CDR3 length: 14 residues. Trimming cost V 1 base and J 3 bases; bases outside gene matches: 3. Germline V gene sequence: CDR1 DFQATT, CDR2 SNEGSKA (reference sequence). In nucleotides, the CDR3 is TGCAGTGCTAGAGCGGGACAGGGGAGCTACGAGCAGTACTTC. It is translated as CSARAGQGSYEQYF.

The CDR3 is CASSNWNYEQYF. As DNA, the CDR3 is TGTGCCAGCTCTAATTGGAACTACGAGCAGTACTTC. V gene TRBV2 combines with J gene TRBJ2-7; D not resolved. Germline assignment: CDR1 SNHLY and CDR2 FYNNEI. V lost 8 bases and J lost 3, with 11 bases in between. The CDR3 runs to 12 residues.

The chain joins TRBV20-1 to TRBJ2-7; D possibly uses TRBD1 or TRBD2 (5 bases each). Germline CDR1 reads DFQATT; CDR2 reads SNEGSKA (reference sequence). Trimming cost V 3 bases and J 4 bases, with 22 bases left between them. The CDR3 spans 16 residues. Here the CDR3 reads CSARGSQKRDGYEQYF. In DNA, the CDR3 is TGCAGTGCTAGGGGGTCCCAAAAGAGGGACGGGTACGAGCAGTACTTC.

The chain employs TRBV20-1 and TRBJ2-7, with D possibly TRBD1 on 6 matching bases. The CDR3 spans 13 residues. The germline CDR1 and CDR2 sequences are DFQATT and SNEGSKA (reference sequence). Trimming took 6 bases from V and 0 from J, leaving 12 bases between them. The CDR3 coding sequence is TGCAGTGCACCGGACAGTTTCTCCTACGAGCAGTACTTC. This sequence encodes CSAPDSFSYEQYF.

Details on this clonotype: A much larger clone lies a single base off, so this may be a read error. V and J are TRBV5-6 and TRBJ2-3, with D unclear. CDR1 is SGHDT, CDR2 YYEEEE, per germline. CDR3 length: 16 residues. Trimming cost V 0 bases and J 2 bases, with 13 bases left between them. This CDR3 reads CASSLGPILYTDTQYF. CDR3 nucleotides: TGTGCCAGCAGCTTGGGCCCTATCCTATACACAGATACGCAGTATTTT.

The chain employs TRBV27 and TRBJ2-5, with TRBD2 matching over 9 bases. The CDR3 loop spans 20 amino acids. The germline CDR1 and CDR2 sequences are MNHEY and SMNVEV (reference sequence). V was pared by 5 bases and J by 0 bases, with 19 bases of the junction left unmatched. The CDR3 spells CASSRNLGGRASAHQETQYF. The CDR3 DNA sequence: TGTGCCAGCAGTCGTAACTTGGGCGGGAGGGCCTCGGCCCACCAAGAGACCCAGTACTTC.

This clonotype was seen a few times. This chain uses TRBV20-1 with TRBJ2-1, with 9 bases fitting TRBD2. V lost 6 bases and J lost 7; bases outside the gene matches: 10. This CDR3 has 14 residues. Germline lookup yields CDR1 DFQATT and CDR2 SNEGSKA (reference sequence). The CDR3 DNA is TGCAGTGCAGGACACAGCGGGAGGTCGAATGAGCAGTTCTTC. As protein: CSAGHSGRSNEQFF.

This chain uses TRBV2 with TRBJ2-1, with TRBD2 matching over 8 bases. The ends lost 2 bases at V and 12 bases at J; junction bases unmatched: 15. The CDR3 spans 16 residues. CDR1 is SNHLY and CDR2 is FYNNEI in the germline V gene. The CDR3 DNA reads TGTGCCAGCAGTGAAATGAGACAGCCAGCGGGAGTAGGGCAGTTCTTC. It yields the protein CASSEMRQPAGVGQFF. The full variable domain, in which reference TRBV2 and TRBJ2-1 provide the parts outside the CDR3, is EPEVTQTPSHQVTQMGQEVILRCVPISNHLYFYWYRQILGQKVEFLVSFYNNEISEKSEIFDDQFSVERPDGSNFTLKIRSTKLEDSAMYFCASSEMRQPAGVGQFFGPGTRLTVL.

V usage is TRBV28 and J usage is TRBJ2-7; maybe TRBD2 (6 bases). Near its end, the DNA agrees better with TRBJ2-5, so the J call may be wrong. The CDR3 spans 15 residues. Germline V gene lookup returns CDR1 MDHEN and CDR2 SYDVKM. CDR3 protein: CASSSTSPRGETQYF. CDR3 sequence (DNA): TGTGCCAGCAGTTCAACTAGCCCGCGAGGGGAGACCCAGTACTTC.

This clonotype was recorded a few times. The chain combines TRBV25-1 with TRBJ1-2, with a possible D match to TRBD1 (6 bases). Trimming removed 4 bases from V and 8 bases from J, with 14 bases in between. The CDR3 totals 13 residues. CDR1 and CDR2 from the germline V gene are MGHDK and SYGVNS. CDR3 protein: CASSGQDRGGYTF. For the CDR3, the DNA is TGTGCCAGCAGTGGACAGGACCGGGGGGGCTACACCTTC.

This clonotype was counted only a few times. The chain carries TRBV27 and TRBJ2-7; 9 nucleotides align to TRBD1. V gave up 2 bases and J gave up 2 bases; unmatched junction bases: 7. CDR1 and CDR2 (germline): MNHEY, SMNVEV (reference sequence). CDR3 length: 16 residues. The CDR3 loop reads CASSLDWTGDTYEQYF. The DNA of the CDR3 is TGTGCCAGCAGTTTAGATTGGACAGGGGACACCTACGAGCAGTACTTC.

The chain is built from TRBV7-9 and TRBJ2-1; 8 bases agree with TRBD1. The CDR3 has 16 amino acids. CDR1 is SEHNR, CDR2 FQNEAQ, per germline (reference sequence). V dropped 3 bases and J dropped 5; count of bases not matched to a gene: 9. The CDR3 spells CASSFVRGLDNNEQFF. CDR3 DNA: TGTGCCAGCAGCTTTGTCAGGGGGCTGGACAACAATGAGCAGTTCTTC.

This clonotype was seen only a few times. The chain's CDR3 is CASSWSRAGNTDTQYF. The DNA for the CDR3 is TGCGCCAGCAGCTGGTCTAGAGCGGGAAACACAGATACGCAGTATTTT. V gene TRBV5-1 combines with J gene TRBJ2-3; 7 bases match TRBD2. Germline V lookup: CDR1 SGHRS, CDR2 YFSETQ. With 3 bases clipped from V and 2 bases from J, the junction kept 9 bases outside the gene matches. The length of the CDR3 is 16 residues. The complete variable domain, with remaining parts taken from reference TRBV5-1 and TRBJ2-3, reads KAGVTQTPRYLIKTRGQQVTLSCSPISGHRSVSWYQQTPGQGLQFLFEYFSETQRNKGNFPGRFSGRQFSNSRSEMNVSTLELGDSALYLCASSWSRAGNTDTQYFGPGTRLTVL.

This rearrangement joins TRBV10-3 to TRBJ2-7, with no clear D. This CDR3 has 14 amino acids. Germline CDR1 ENHRY, CDR2 SYGVKD. The V and J ends lost 3 bases and 0 bases respectively, with 9 bases between them. The CDR3 region is CAISESGGSYEQYF. CDR3 sequence (DNA): TGTGCCATCAGTGAATCGGGCGGCTCCTACGAGCAGTACTTC.

The rearrangement links TRBV7-2 to TRBJ2-1; TRBD2 matches 7 bases. CDR1 is SGHTA, CDR2 FQGNSA, per germline. This CDR3 has 15 residues. V gave up 3 bases and J gave up 5 bases; unmatched junction bases: 7. CDR3 amino acids: CASSFTPGLNNEQFF. DNA of the CDR3: TGTGCCAGCAGCTTCACCCCGGGACTAAACAATGAGCAGTTCTTC.

This chain uses TRBV29-1 with TRBJ2-3; 10 positions match TRBD2. Germline lookup yields CDR1 SQVTM and CDR2 ANQGSEA. The V gene end was trimmed by 6 bases and the J gene end by 4 bases; junction bases not matched to a gene: 19. This CDR3 spans 18 amino acids. This CDR3 is CSVAGASGSGRLADTQYF. As DNA, the CDR3 is TGCAGCGTGGCTGGGGCTAGCGGGAGCGGACGCCTCGCAGATACGCAGTATTTT.

The V call is TRBV6-5, the J call TRBJ2-2; 11 bases match TRBD2. With 2 bases clipped from V and 1 base from J, the junction kept 3 bases outside the gene matches. The V gene's germline CDR1 is MNHEY and CDR2 SVGAGI. The CDR3 contains 17 residues. The CDR3 nucleotides are TGTGCCAGCAGTTACCCGGGACTAGCGGTGAACACCGGGGAGCTGTTTTTT. The encoded protein is CASSYPGLAVNTGELFF.

This clonotype has only a few counts. The chain uses TRBV12-3 or TRBV12-4 and TRBJ2-5; D possibly corresponds to TRBD1 (6 bases). The CDR3 totals 15 residues. Trimming removed 4 bases from V and 0 bases from J, with 12 bases in between. CDR3 nucleotides: TGTGCCAGCAGTTGGGCTAGGGGGTACCAAGAGACCCAGTACTTC. Protein sequence: CASSWARGYQETQYF.

The chain couples TRBV6-4 to TRBJ2-7; D remains ambiguous. The V end was cut by 6 bases, the J end by 7 bases, with 13 bases between. Germline V gene lookup returns CDR1 MRHNA and CDR2 SNTAGT. The CDR3 has 12 residues. CDR3 sequence: CASSDSTGEQYF. Here the CDR3 DNA reads TGTGCCAGCAGCGATTCGACTGGGGAGCAGTACTTC.

This chain uses TRBV20-1 with TRBJ2-1; 7 nucleotides align to TRBD1. CDR3 length equals 15 residues. Trimming cost V 6 bases and J 1 base; bases outside gene matches: 9. Germline V gene lookup returns CDR1 DFQATT and CDR2 SNEGSKA (reference sequence). CDR3 sequence (DNA): TGCAGTGCGGGAGACCCGGGACAGTCCTACAATGAGCAGTTCTTC. It translates to CSAGDPGQSYNEQFF.

In its sample, this clonotype was seen many times. This chain uses TRBV6-2 or TRBV6-3 with TRBJ2-4; the match to TRBD1 covers 11 bases. V dropped 4 bases and J dropped 3; count of bases not matched to a gene: 5. CDR3 size: 16 residues. CDR1 is MNHEY, CDR2 SVGEGT, per germline. The CDR3 DNA is TGTGCCAGCAGTTGGACAGGGGGCGGCGTCAAAAACATTCAGTACTTC. Translation gives CASSWTGGGVKNIQYF.

Only one count was recorded for this clonotype. The rearrangement uses TRBV4-1 and TRBJ2-7, with TRBD2 matching 7 bases. In germline, CDR1 is MGHRA, CDR2 YSYEKL. V was clipped by 8 bases and J by 2 bases; unmatched bases: 15. The CDR3 spans 16 residues. The CDR3 DNA is TGCGCCAGCTGCCGAGGACCCCACGGGGGGACCTACGAGCAGTACTTC. The encoded protein is CASCRGPHGGTYEQYF.

The chain is built from TRBV3-1 and TRBJ2-1, with 9 nucleotides matching TRBD2. The CDR3 consists of 15 residues. Germline CDR1 reads LGHDT; CDR2 reads YNNKEL (reference sequence). The V and J ends lost 4 bases and 12 bases, in that order; junction bases with no gene match: 13. CDR3 in amino acids: CASSPIGLAGRVQFF. For the CDR3, the DNA is TGTGCCAGCAGCCCAATCGGGCTAGCGGGGCGCGTGCAGTTCTTC.

In DNA, the CDR3 is TGTGCCAGCTGCCGTCCGGGACTAGCGGAGGGGCACAGAGACGCGTATTTT. Amino acid sequence: CASCRPGLAEGHRDAYF. The chain joins TRBV28 to TRBJ2-3; 11 bases align to TRBD2. V trimming: 8 bases; J trimming: 14 bases; junction bases outside the gene matches: 24. This CDR3 comprises 17 residues. Per the germline V gene, CDR1 is MDHEN and CDR2 is SYDVKM.

The CDR3 nucleotides read TGCAGTGCTTCCGGGACTAGCGGGCTGAGCTCCTACGAGCAGTACTTC. Its translation is CSASGTSGLSSYEQYF. V gene TRBV20-1 combines with J gene TRBJ2-7; 12 nucleotides line up with TRBD2. From germline, CDR1 is DFQATT and CDR2 SNEGSKA (reference sequence). V was pared by 5 bases and J by 0 bases, with 8 bases of the junction left unmatched. The CDR3 has 16 residues.

The genes are TRBV25-1 and TRBJ2-5; tentatively, D is TRBD1 (6 bases). This CDR3 region has 14 residues. Germline V gives CDR1 MGHDK, CDR2 SYGVNS. V was shortened by 3 bases and J by 3 bases, with 11 bases between the two germline ends. CDR3 loop: CASSERRGEETQYF. In nucleotides, the CDR3 is TGTGCCAGCAGTGAGCGCAGGGGCGAAGAGACCCAGTACTTC.

V is TRBV5-6 and J is TRBJ2-7, with a weak D call TRBD1 (6 bases). V gave up 2 bases and J gave up 3 bases, with 15 bases separating them. Germline-derived CDR1 and CDR2 are SGHDT and YYEEEE. CDR3 length equals 15 residues. The CDR3 nucleotides read TGTGCCAGCAGCTTAGGGACATTAGGTGTCTACGAGCAGTACTTC. Amino acid sequence: CASSLGTLGVYEQYF.

This clonotype appeared a few times. V is TRBV29-1 and J is TRBJ2-3, with D tentatively TRBD2 (7 bases). The length of the CDR3 is 14 residues. Germline-derived CDR1 and CDR2 are SQVTM and ANQGSEA. V lost 6 bases and J 2 bases, leaving 15 bases between the germline ends. The CDR3 sequence: CSVGGTLLTDTQYF. DNA for the CDR3: TGCAGCGTCGGGGGGACACTCCTCACAGATACGCAGTATTTT.

This clonotype has only a few counts. The gene calls are TRBV29-1 and TRBJ1-1; a weak D match, TRBD1 (5 bases). There are 14 residues in the CDR3. The germline CDR1 and CDR2 sequences are SQVTM and ANQGSEA. Trimming shortened V by 4 bases and J by 4 bases, and 16 bases separated the two germline ends. The CDR3 DNA reads TGCAGCGTTGGCGGGGGTCTAGGGGCCACTGAAGCTTTCTTT. Protein product: CSVGGGLGATEAFF. Full variable domain (rest looked up from reference TRBV29-1 and TRBJ1-1): SAVISQKPSRDICQRGTSLTIQCQVDSQVTMMFWYRQQPGQSLTLIATANQGSEATYESGFVIDKFPISRPNLTFSTLTVSNMSPEDSSIYLCSVGGGLGATEAFFGQGTRLTVV.